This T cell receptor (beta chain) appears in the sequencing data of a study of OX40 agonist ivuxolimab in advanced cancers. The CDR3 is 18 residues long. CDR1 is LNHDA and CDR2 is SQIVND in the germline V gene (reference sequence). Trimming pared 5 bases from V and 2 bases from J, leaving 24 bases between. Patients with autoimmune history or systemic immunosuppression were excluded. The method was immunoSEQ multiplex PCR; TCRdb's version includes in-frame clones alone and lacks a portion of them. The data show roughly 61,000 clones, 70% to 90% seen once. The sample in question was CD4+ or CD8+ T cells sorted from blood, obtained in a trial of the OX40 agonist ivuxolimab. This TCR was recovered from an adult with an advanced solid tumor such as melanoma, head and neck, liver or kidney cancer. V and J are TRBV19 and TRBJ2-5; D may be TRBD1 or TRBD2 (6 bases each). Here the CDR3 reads CASSADPPLGGRQETQYF. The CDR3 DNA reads TGTGCCAGTAGTGCCGACCCCCCCCTGGGGGGCCGACAAGAGACCCAGTACTTC.